This is a list of T cell receptor beta chains from one sample in a study of shared clonotypes between healthy human individuals. Sequenced by immunoSEQ multiplex PCR; TCRdb stores in-frame clones only, minus some. The table lists 1,500,000 or so clones, roughly 98.5% of them singletons. The sample was naive CD4+ T cells sorted from blood. These receptors all stem from a man aged 25 to 45 in good health. Both conserved end residues are part of each CDR3. The D gene is left open where the match is weak. Only part of the rows carry a size: once, few, many, or a class if the clone is expanded.

TGTGCCAGCAGTTTATCAGGACTAGCGGCCTACAATGAGCAGTTCTTC CASSLSGLAAYNEQFF 16 TRBJ2-1 - TRBV27 TRBD2
TGTGCCAGCAGTGTCAGTTATGGCTACACCTTC CASSVSYGYTF 11 TRBJ1-2 once TRBV28 -
TGTGCCAGCTCACCCCGTAGGACGACTGAAGCTTTCTTT CASSPRRTTEAFF 13 TRBJ1-1 - TRBV18 -
TGTGCCAGCACTTTAAGTTGGGCAACGGGTGAAAAACTGTTTTTT CASTLSWATGEKLFF 15 TRBJ1-4 - TRBV6-6 -
TGTGCCAGTAGTATAGTGGGACTGAGCTCCTACAATGAGCAGTTCTTC CASSIVGLSSYNEQFF 16 TRBJ2-1 - TRBV19 -
TGTGCCAGCAGCTTGGCGAGGGGGGTGTGGGAGCAGTACTTC CASSLARGVWEQYF 14 TRBJ2-7 - TRBV5-5 -
TGTGCCAGCAGCTTGGACAGGGGCAGGGGCTACTATGGCTACACCTTC CASSLDRGRGYYGYTF 16 TRBJ1-2 - TRBV5-6 TRBD1
TGTGCCAGCAGTGAAGTTTTAGGGGGCGAGGAAGCTTTCTTT CASSEVLGGEEAFF 14 TRBJ1-1 - TRBV6-1 TRBD1
TGTGCCAGCAGCTCCAGGGGACTAGCGGGAGAAGAGACCCAGTACTTC CASSSRGLAGEETQYF 16 TRBJ2-5 once TRBV5-8 TRBD2
TGTGCCAGTAGTATAGTGACAGGGGGCGCGAAACCCCCCGGAAATCAGCCCCAGCATTTT CASSIVTGGAKPPGNQPQHF 20 TRBJ1-5 - TRBV19 TRBD1
TGCGCCAGCAGCTTTGGAGGGACTAGCGGATCCTACGAGCAGTACTTC CASSFGGTSGSYEQYF 16 TRBJ2-7 - TRBV5-1 TRBD2
TGTGCCAGCAGCTTATCGGGAATCGAAGATACGCAGTATTTT CASSLSGIEDTQYF 14 TRBJ2-3 - TRBV7-3 -
TGTGCCAGCAGCGCTGCGGACAGGAGCTCCTACGAGCAGTACTTC CASSAADRSSYEQYF 15 TRBJ2-7 once TRBV9 TRBD1
TGTGCCAGCGACGCCAGCGGGAGGGGCTACAATGAGCAGTTCTTC CASDASGRGYNEQFF 15 TRBJ2-1 - TRBV25-1 TRBD2
TGTGCCAGCAGTAGGGGAGTGGAGCTGTTTTTT CASSRGVELFF 11 TRBJ2-2 - TRBV6-5 -
TGTGCCAGCAGCGCCAGGCGAACCGGGGAGCTGTTTTTT CASSARRTGELFF 13 TRBJ2-2 - TRBV6-5 -
TGTGCCAGCAGAAGAACAGGGACAGGAGTTAACTATGGCTACACCTTC CASRRTGTGVNYGYTF 16 TRBJ1-2 - TRBV25-1 TRBD1
TGTGCCAGCTCAGCGAGGGGACAGGGCGGACCCGCTAGCTCCTACAATGAGCAGTTCTTC CASSARGQGGPASSYNEQFF 20 TRBJ2-1 - TRBV18 TRBD1
TGTGCCAGCAGCTTGGTAGGGGCAGGGAATCGAGCAGATACGCAGTATTTT CASSLVGAGNRADTQYF 17 TRBJ2-3 - TRBV5-6 -
TGCGCCAGCAGCTTGGCCCCCGGGTCCTATGGCTACACCTTC CASSLAPGSYGYTF 14 TRBJ1-2 - TRBV5-1 -
TGTGCCAGCAGACCTCCCGGACAGGGCTACACCGGGGAGCTGTTTTTT CASRPPGQGYTGELFF 16 TRBJ2-2 - TRBV28 TRBD1
TGTGCCAGCAGCCCTAGGCACAGTGCTGGTGGCTACACCTTC CASSPRHSAGGYTF 14 TRBJ1-2 - TRBV7-2 -
TGTGCCAGCAGTCGGACTAGCGGGAGCGGCGCGGATACGCAGTATTTT CASSRTSGSGADTQYF 16 TRBJ2-3 - TRBV6-4 TRBD2
TGTGCCAGCAGAAGGCGGCTGGGGAATCTCTCCTACGAGCAGTACTTC CASRRRLGNLSYEQYF 16 TRBJ2-7 - TRBV5-8 -
TGCGCCAGCCGGAGGCTAGCCGGGACAGATACGCAGTATTTT CASRRLAGTDTQYF 14 TRBJ2-3 - TRBV5-1 -
TGTGCCAGCAGCCATCAGGACAGGGCGTCCCCCGGCAATGAGCAGTTCTTC CASSHQDRASPGNEQFF 17 TRBJ2-1 - TRBV14 TRBD1
TGTGCTAGTGGTTTGAGGACAGATCCAGGGGAGCTGTTTTTT CASGLRTDPGELFF 14 TRBJ2-2 - TRBV12-5 -
TGCGCCAGCAGCTTGGTTGCTGGATTTAGCACAGATACGCAGTATTTT CASSLVAGFSTDTQYF 16 TRBJ2-3 - TRBV5-1 -
TGTGCCAGCAGCCTGTGGAGCGGGAGGACCTACGAGCAGTACTTC CASSLWSGRTYEQYF 15 TRBJ2-7 - TRBV7-2 TRBD2
TGTGCCAGCAGTAATCGGACAGGGGCCCGTACTAACTATGGCTACACCTTC CASSNRTGARTNYGYTF 17 TRBJ1-2 - TRBV5-4 TRBD1
TGTGCCAGCAAGCTGGGGAGGATGAACACTGAAGCTTTCTTT CASKLGRMNTEAFF 14 TRBJ1-1 once TRBV6-5 -
TGTGCCAGCAGCTTGAGATCCGGGACAGATGGAGCCTACGAGCAGTACTTC CASSLRSGTDGAYEQYF 17 TRBJ2-7 once TRBV7-3 TRBD1
TGTGCCAGCAGCTTAGGGGGGACAGGCCGCGGCTACACCTTC CASSLGGTGRGYTF 14 TRBJ1-2 - TRBV7-2 TRBD1
TGCGCCAGCAGCTCCGGGACAGGGGGTAGCAATGAGCAGTTCTTC CASSSGTGGSNEQFF 15 TRBJ2-1 once TRBV5-1 TRBD1
TGTGCCAGCAGCTTGCGGGGAGGGGCCGGGGAGCTGTTTTTT CASSLRGGAGELFF 14 TRBJ2-2 - TRBV5-4 TRBD2